This TCR beta chain was found in a study of T cells in Graves' hyperthyroidism and ophthalmopathy. This clonotype was recorded at least ten times. Duration under 3 months, a NOSPECS grade of at least 4, and a Clinical Activity Score of at least 3 characterized the ophthalmopathy patients. Diagnoses rested on clinical symptoms, serum thyroxine and TRAb, thyroid ultrasound and orbital computed tomography. PBMCs stemmed from under 11 ml fresh peripheral blood. The CDR3 runs to 15 residues. Germline loops: CDR1 MGHRA, CDR2 YSYEKL. V lost 2 bases to trimming and J lost 0 bases; unmatched junction nucleotides: 2. RNA transcripts provided the source from which TCR beta CDR3 regions were amplified. HTBI primers were employed in a first-round RT-PCR of the TCR CDR3. One entry per CDR3 protein, called by TCRdb with MiXCR from the multiplex PCR reads. Among 400,000 to 550,000 distinct CDR3 sequences listed, approximately 25% were seen once.

This chain joins TRBV4-1 and TRBJ2-5, with TRBD1 identical over 8 bases. This clonotype was obtained from a woman aged 30 to 39 with Graves' ophthalmopathy. Source material: blood. The CDR3 loop reads CASSQTGGYQETQYF. In nucleotides, the CDR3 is TGCGCCAGCAGCCAAACAGGGGGTTACCAAGAGACCCAGTACTTC.